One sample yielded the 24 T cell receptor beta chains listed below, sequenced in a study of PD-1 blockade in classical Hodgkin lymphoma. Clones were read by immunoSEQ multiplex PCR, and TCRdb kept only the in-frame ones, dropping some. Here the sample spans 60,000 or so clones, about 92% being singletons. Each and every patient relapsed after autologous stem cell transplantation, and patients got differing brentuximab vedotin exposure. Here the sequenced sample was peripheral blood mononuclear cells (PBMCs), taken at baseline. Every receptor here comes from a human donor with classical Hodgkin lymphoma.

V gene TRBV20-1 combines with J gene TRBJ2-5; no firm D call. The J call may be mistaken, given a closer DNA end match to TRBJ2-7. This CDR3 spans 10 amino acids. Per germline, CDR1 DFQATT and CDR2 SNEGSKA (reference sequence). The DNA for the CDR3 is TGCAGTGCTACAAGATACGAGCAGTACTTC. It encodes CSATRYEQYF.

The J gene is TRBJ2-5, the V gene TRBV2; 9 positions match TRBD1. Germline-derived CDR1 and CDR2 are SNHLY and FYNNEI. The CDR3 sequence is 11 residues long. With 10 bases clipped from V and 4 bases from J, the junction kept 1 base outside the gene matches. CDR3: CATGQGETQYF. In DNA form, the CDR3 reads TGTGCCACGGGACAGGGAGAGACCCAGTACTTC.

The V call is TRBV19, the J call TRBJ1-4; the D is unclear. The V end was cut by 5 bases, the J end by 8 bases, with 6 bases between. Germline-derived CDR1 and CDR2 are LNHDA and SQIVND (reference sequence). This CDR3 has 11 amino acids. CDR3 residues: CASSQQEKLFF. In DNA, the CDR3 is TGTGCCAGTAGTCAACAGGAAAAACTGTTTTTT.

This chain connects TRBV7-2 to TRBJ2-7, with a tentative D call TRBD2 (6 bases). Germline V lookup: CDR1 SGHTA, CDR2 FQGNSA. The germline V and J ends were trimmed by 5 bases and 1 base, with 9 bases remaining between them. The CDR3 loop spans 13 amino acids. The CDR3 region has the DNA TGTGCCAGCAGCCCGGGACTTTCCTACGAGCAGTACTTC. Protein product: CASSPGLSYEQYF.

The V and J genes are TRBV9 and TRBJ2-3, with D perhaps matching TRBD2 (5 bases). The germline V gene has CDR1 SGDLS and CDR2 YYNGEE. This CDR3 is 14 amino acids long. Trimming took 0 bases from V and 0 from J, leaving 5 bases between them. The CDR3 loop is CASSVGGSTDTQYF. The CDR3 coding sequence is TGTGCCAGCAGCGTAGGCGGGAGCACAGATACGCAGTATTTT.

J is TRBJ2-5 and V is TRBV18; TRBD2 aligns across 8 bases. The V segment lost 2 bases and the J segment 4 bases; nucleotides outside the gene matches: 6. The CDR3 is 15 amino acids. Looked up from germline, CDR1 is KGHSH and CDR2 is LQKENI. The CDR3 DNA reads TGTGCCAGCTCACCATCGGGGCTAGCGGGAGAGACCCAGTACTTC. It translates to CASSPSGLAGETQYF. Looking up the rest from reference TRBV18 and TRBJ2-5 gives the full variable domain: NAGVMQNPRHLVRRRGQEARLRCSPMKGHSHVYWYRQLPEEGLKFMVYLQKENIIDESGMPKERFSAEFPKEGPSILRIQQVVRGDSAAYFCASSPSGLAGETQYFGPGTRLLVL.

For the CDR3, the DNA is TGTGCCTCCTGGATTGACCCAGGGGAGACCCAGTACTTC. Its translation is CASWIDPGETQYF. The rearrangement uses TRBV30 and TRBJ2-5; possible D gene TRBD1, 5 bases. The germline V gene encodes CDR1 GTSNPN and CDR2 SVGIG (reference sequence). CDR3 length: 13 residues. The V end lost 7 bases, the J end lost 5 bases, and 17 bases lay between the germline ends.

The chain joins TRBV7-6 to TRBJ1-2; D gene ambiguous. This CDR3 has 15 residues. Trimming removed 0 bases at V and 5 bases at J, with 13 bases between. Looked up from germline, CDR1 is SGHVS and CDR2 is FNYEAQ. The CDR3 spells CASSLALGVSYGYTF. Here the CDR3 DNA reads TGTGCCAGCAGCTTAGCGCTCGGGGTTTCGTATGGCTACACCTTC.

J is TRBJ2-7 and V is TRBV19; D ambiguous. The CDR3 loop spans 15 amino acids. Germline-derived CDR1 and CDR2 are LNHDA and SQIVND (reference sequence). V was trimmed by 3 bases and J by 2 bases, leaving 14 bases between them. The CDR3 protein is CASSIPGSMTYEQYF. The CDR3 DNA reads TGTGCCAGTAGTATTCCCGGAAGCATGACCTACGAGCAGTACTTC.

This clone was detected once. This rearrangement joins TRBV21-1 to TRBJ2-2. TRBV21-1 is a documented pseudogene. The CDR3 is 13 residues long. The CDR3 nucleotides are TGTGCCAGCAGCGAAGGTTACCCCGGGGAGCTGTTTTTT. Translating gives CASSEGYPGELFF.

The CDR3 loop reads CASSVRDGSGRLRHNEQFF. Written as DNA, the CDR3 is TGCGCCAGCAGCGTCCGGGATGGTAGCGGGAGGTTGCGGCACAATGAGCAGTTCTTC. The chain joins TRBV5-1 to TRBJ2-1, with 10 bases identical to TRBD2. The CDR3 covers 19 residues. V shed 4 bases, J shed 5 bases, and the junction held 18 bases outside the gene matches. Germline assignment: CDR1 SGHRS and CDR2 YFSETQ.

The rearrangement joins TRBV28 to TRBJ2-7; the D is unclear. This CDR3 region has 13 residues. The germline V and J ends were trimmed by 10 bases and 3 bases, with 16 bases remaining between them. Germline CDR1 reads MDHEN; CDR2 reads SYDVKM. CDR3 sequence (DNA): TGTGCCACCGCGCGAGACAAACTCTACGAGCAGTACTTC. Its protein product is CATARDKLYEQYF.

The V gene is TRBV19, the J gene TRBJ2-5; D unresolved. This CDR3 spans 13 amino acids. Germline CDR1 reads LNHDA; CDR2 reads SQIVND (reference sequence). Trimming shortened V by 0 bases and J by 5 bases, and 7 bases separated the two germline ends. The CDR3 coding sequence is TGTGCCAGTAGTATAGATTTCGAGGAGACCCAGTACTTC. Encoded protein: CASSIDFEETQYF.

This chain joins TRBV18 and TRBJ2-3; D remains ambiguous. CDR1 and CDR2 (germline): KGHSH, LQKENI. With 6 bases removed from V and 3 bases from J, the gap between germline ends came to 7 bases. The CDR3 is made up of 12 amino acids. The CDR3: CASSPRTDTQYF. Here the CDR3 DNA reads TGTGCCAGCTCCCCTAGAACAGATACGCAGTATTTT.

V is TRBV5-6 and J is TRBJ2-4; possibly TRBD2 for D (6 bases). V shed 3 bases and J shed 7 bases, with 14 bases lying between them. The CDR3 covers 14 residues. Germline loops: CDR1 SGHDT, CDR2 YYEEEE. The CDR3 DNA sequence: TGTGCCAGCAGCTCCAGACACGGGAGCAACATTCAGTACTTC. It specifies CASSSRHGSNIQYF.

The CDR3 DNA follows: TGTGCCAGCAGTGAATCTGTGTCCTACGAGCAGTACTTC. As protein: CASSESVSYEQYF. The chain carries TRBV6-1 and TRBJ2-7; unclear D gene. The CDR3 loop spans 13 amino acids. Per the germline V gene, CDR1 is MNHNS and CDR2 is SASEGT. The V gene lost 2 bases and the J gene lost 1 base, with 6 bases spanning the gap.

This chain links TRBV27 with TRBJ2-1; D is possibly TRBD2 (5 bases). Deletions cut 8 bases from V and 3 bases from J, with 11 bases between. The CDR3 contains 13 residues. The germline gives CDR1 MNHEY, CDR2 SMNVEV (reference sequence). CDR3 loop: CASGPGVYNEQFF. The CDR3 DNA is TGTGCCAGCGGGCCCGGGGTCTACAATGAGCAGTTCTTC.

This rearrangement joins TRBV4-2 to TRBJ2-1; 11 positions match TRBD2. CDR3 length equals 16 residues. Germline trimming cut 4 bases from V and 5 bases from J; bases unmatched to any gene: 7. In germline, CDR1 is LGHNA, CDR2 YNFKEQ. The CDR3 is CASSPRLAGKNNEQFF. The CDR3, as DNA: TGTGCCAGCAGCCCCAGACTAGCGGGAAAGAACAATGAGCAGTTCTTC.

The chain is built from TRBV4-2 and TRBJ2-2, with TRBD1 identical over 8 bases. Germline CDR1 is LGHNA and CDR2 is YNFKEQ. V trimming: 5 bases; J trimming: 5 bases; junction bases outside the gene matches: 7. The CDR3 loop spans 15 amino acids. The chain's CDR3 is CASSSSGGQTGELFF. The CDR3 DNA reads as TGTGCCAGCAGCTCCTCAGGGGGCCAGACCGGGGAGCTGTTTTTT.

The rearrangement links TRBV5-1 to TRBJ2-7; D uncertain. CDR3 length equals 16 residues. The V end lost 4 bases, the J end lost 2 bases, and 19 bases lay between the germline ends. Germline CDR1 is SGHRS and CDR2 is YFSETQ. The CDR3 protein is CASSPGNGVGTYEQYF. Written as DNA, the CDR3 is TGCGCCAGCAGCCCAGGTAATGGGGTCGGTACCTACGAGCAGTACTTC.

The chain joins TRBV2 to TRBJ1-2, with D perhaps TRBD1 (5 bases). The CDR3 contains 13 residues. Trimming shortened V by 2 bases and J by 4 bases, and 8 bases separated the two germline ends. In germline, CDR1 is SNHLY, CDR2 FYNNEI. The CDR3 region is CASSEWGGYGYTF. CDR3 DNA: TGTGCCAGCAGTGAATGGGGGGGCTATGGCTACACCTTC.

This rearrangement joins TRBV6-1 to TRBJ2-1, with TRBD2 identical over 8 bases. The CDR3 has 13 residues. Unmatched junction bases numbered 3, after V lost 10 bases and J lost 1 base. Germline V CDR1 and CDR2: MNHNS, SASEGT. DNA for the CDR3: TGTGCCACACTAGCGGCGTCCTACAATGAGCAGTTCTTC. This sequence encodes CATLAASYNEQFF.

The CDR3 region is CASSFSLRALMNTEAFF. In nucleotides, the CDR3 is TGTGCCAGCAGTTTCTCTTTACGGGCACTCATGAACACTGAAGCTTTCTTT. The V and J genes are TRBV28 and TRBJ1-1, with D uncertain. This CDR3 has 17 residues. The ends were cut back, 3 bases at V and 0 bases at J, with 17 bases in the middle. Germline V CDR1 and CDR2: MDHEN, SYDVKM.

The CDR3 sequence is CASSLGVSLYQETQYF. CDR3 nucleotide sequence: TGTGCCAGCAGCTTGGGGGTCAGCCTTTACCAAGAGACCCAGTACTTC. V usage is TRBV5-5 and J usage is TRBJ2-5; D gene ambiguous. V dropped 0 bases and J dropped 0 bases, with 12 bases sitting between them. Germline V gene data show CDR1 as SGHKS and CDR2 as YYEKEE (reference sequence). The CDR3 has 16 residues.